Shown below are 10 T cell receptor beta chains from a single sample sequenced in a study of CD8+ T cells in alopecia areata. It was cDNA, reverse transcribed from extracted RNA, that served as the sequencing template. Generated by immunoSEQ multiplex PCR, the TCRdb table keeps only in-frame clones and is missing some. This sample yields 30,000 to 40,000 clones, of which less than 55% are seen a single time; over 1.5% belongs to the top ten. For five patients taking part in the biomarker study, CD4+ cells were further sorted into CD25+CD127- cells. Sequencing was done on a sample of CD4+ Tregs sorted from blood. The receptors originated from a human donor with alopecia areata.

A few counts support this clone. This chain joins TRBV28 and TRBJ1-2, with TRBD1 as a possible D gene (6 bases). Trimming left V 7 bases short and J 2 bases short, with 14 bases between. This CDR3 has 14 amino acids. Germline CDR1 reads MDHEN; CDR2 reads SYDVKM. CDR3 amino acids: CASTPGGANYGYTF. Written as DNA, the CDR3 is TGTGCCAGCACCCCCGGGGGGGCCAACTATGGCTACACCTTC.

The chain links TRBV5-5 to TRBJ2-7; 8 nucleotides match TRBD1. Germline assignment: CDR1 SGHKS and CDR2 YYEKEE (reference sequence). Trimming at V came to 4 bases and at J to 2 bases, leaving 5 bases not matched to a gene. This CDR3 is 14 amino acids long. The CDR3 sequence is CASSGRQGTYEQYF. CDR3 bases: TGTGCCAGCAGCGGCCGACAGGGGACCTACGAGCAGTACTTC.

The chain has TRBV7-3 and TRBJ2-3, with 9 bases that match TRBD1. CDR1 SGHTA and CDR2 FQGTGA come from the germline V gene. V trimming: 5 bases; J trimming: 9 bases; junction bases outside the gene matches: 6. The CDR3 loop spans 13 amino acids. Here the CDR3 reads CASSDHDRGTQYF. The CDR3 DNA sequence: TGTGCCAGCAGCGATCATGACAGGGGGACGCAGTATTTT.

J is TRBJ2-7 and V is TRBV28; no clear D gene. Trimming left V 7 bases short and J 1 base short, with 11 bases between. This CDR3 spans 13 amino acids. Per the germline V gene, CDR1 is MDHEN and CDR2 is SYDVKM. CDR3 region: CASIPGFSYEQYF. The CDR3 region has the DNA TGTGCCAGCATACCAGGCTTTTCCTACGAGCAGTACTTC. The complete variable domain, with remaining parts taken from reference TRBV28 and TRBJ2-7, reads DVKVTQSSRYLVKRTGEKVFLECVQDMDHENMFWYRQDPGLGLRLIYFSYDVKMKEKGDIPEGYSVSREKKERFSLILESASTNQTSMYLCASIPGFSYEQYFGPGTRLTVT.

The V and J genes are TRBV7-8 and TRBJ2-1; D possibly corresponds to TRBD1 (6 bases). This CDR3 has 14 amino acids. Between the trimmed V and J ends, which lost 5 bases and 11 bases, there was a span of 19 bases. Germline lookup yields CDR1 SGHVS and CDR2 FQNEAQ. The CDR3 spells CASSNGLTGQQQFF. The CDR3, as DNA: TGTGCCAGCAGCAATGGTCTTACCGGACAGCAGCAGTTCTTC.

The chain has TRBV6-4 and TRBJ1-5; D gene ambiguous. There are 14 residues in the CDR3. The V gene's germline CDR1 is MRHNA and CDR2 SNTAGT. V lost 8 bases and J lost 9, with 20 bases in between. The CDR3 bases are TGTGCCAGCCACGTTAGGGTCTTAACGGGGCCCCAGCATTTT. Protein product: CASHVRVLTGPQHF.

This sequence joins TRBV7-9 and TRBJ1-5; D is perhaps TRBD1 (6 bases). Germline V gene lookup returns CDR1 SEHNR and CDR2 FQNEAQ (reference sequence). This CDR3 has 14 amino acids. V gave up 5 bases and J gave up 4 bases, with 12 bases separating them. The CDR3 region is CASSLQGGNQPQHF. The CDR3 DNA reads TGTGCCAGCAGCCTACAGGGAGGAAATCAGCCCCAGCATTTT.

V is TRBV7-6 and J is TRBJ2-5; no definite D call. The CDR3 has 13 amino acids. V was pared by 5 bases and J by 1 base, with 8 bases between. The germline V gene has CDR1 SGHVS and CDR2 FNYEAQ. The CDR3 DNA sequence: TGTGCCAGCAGCGCACATGCCCAAGAGACCCAGTACTTC. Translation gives CASSAHAQETQYF.

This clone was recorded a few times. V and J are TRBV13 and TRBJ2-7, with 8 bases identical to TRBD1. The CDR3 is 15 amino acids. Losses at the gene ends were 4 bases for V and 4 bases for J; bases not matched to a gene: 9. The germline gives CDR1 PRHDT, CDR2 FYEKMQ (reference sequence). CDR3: CASSSSSQGAYEQYF. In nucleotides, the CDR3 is TGTGCCAGCAGCTCCAGCTCCCAGGGGGCGTACGAGCAGTACTTC. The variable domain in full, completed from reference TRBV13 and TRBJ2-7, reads AAGVIQSPRHLIKEKRETATLKCYPIPRHDTVYWYQQGPGQDPQFLISFYEKMQSDKGSIPDRFSAQQFSDYHSELNMSSLELGDSALYFCASSSSSQGAYEQYFGPGTRLTVT.

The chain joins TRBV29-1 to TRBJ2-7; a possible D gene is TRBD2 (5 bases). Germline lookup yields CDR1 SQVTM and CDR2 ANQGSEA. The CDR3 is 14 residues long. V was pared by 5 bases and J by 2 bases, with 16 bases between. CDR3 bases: TGCAGCGTTCTATTCCGGGGTTCGACCTACGAGCAGTACTTC. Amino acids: CSVLFRGSTYEQYF.